Presented here are 8 T cell receptor beta chains from one specimen sequenced in a study of CD8 T cells in ankylosing spondylitis. Broader study findings: A TCR beta motif of about 8 highly homologous variants appeared characteristic of ankylosing spondylitis blood.

Each CDR3 protein is one row after TCRdb ran MiXCR on the 5' RACE reads. The sample has about 390,000 distinct CDR3 sequences; 20% to 25% are singletons. These receptors have no identified antigens. The sequenced sample consisted of blood, either unsorted or a sorted T cell fraction (not recorded which). The receptors were gathered from a male donor with ankylosing spondylitis.

There are a few counts of this clonotype. The chain has TRBV6-2 or TRBV6-3 and TRBJ2-2, with TRBD2 matching 11 bases. From germline, CDR1 is MNHEY and CDR2 SVGEGT. V shed 0 bases and J 0 bases; nucleotides not matched to a gene: 6. The CDR3 has 19 amino acids. CDR3 loop: CASSYSYGTSGTNTGELFF. In DNA, the CDR3 is TGTGCCAGCAGTTACTCTTACGGGACTAGCGGAACGAACACCGGGGAGCTGTTTTTT.

This clonotype turned up a few times. The chain links TRBV15 to TRBJ2-1; D gene unclear. The CDR3 loop spans 12 amino acids. V shed 0 bases and J shed 10 bases, with 7 bases lying between them. In germline, CDR1 is LNHNV, CDR2 YYDKDF (reference sequence). This CDR3 is CATSRDGREQFF. The CDR3 bases are TGTGCCACCAGCAGAGACGGACGGGAGCAGTTCTTC.

The rearrangement links TRBV4-3 to TRBJ2-7; TRBD2 aligns across 10 bases. V shed 3 bases and J 7 bases; nucleotides not matched to a gene: 12. The CDR3 runs 16 residues. Germline CDR1 and CDR2: LGHNA and YSLEER. CDR3 sequence (DNA): TGCGCCAGCAGCCACCCGGGGCTAGCGGGAGCTAAGGAGCAGTACTTC. This sequence encodes CASSHPGLAGAKEQYF.

This clonotype was seen a few times. V usage is TRBV24-1 and J usage is TRBJ2-1; D unresolved. CDR3 length: 13 amino acids. Trimming shortened V by 4 bases and J by 6 bases, and 9 bases separated the two germline ends. Per the germline V gene, CDR1 is KGHDR and CDR2 is SFDVKD. This chain's CDR3 is CATSEDLGNEQFF. The CDR3 DNA sequence: TGTGCCACCAGTGAAGATCTAGGCAATGAGCAGTTCTTC.

In this sample, this clonotype turned up a few times. J is TRBJ1-5 and V is TRBV12-3 or TRBV12-4; D unresolved. The CDR3 loop spans 14 amino acids. Between the trimmed V and J ends, which lost 3 bases and 2 bases, there was a span of 8 bases. CDR3 coding DNA: TGTGCCAGCAGTTTCTCGGATGGCAATCAGCCCCAGCATTTT. Its translation is CASSFSDGNQPQHF.

The CDR3 DNA follows: TGCGCCAGCAGCAAAAGGACAGGGACAAATGAAAAACTGTTTTTT. It is translated as CASSKRTGTNEKLFF. V and J are TRBV5-1 and TRBJ1-4, with 8 bases matching TRBD1. V dropped 4 bases and J dropped 5; count of bases not matched to a gene: 7. CDR3 length equals 15 residues. Germline CDR1 SGHRS, CDR2 YFSETQ.

The chain is built from TRBV18 and TRBJ1-1, with 7 bases identical to TRBD1. J was trimmed by 5 bases and V by 7 bases; bases with no gene match: 10. This CDR3 contains 14 residues. Looked up from germline, CDR1 is KGHSH and CDR2 is LQKENI. The CDR3 spells CASFMRAGGTEAFF. The CDR3 region has the DNA TGTGCCAGCTTCATGAGGGCAGGGGGAACTGAAGCTTTCTTT.

V gene TRBV7-9 combines with J gene TRBJ2-7, with 11 positions matching TRBD2. The length of the CDR3 is 15 residues. J gave up 2 bases and V 1 base, and 1 base lay outside the gene matches. In germline, CDR1 is SEHNR, CDR2 FQNEAQ (reference sequence). The CDR3 DNA reads TGTGCCAGCAGCTTAGTTAGCGGGAGGGCCTACGAGCAGTACTTC. Protein sequence: CASSLVSGRAYEQYF.